What follows describes a single TCR beta chain. Its antigen remains unknown. These data originate in a study of shared clonotypes between healthy human individuals. Naive-designated CD8 cells lacked CD45RO, were positively enriched for CCR7, and omitted terminally differentiated effector memory CD45RA+ cells. Germline CDR1 reads SEHNR; CDR2 reads FQNEAQ (reference sequence). The V end lost 1 base, the J end lost 5 bases, and 8 bases lay between the germline ends. The CDR3 contains 13 residues. Sequencing was performed with immunoSEQ multiplex PCR; in TCRdb, only in-frame clones are kept and a portion is missing. The data show about 1,900,000 clones, with about 95% seen just once and approximately 1% held by the top ten. General study results and limits: Naive CD4 clonotypes were shared across a handful of donors at 4.5% to 6.5%.

What was sequenced was naive CD8+ T cells sorted from blood. This chain links TRBV7-9 with TRBJ1-1, with D possibly being TRBD1 (5 bases). The TCR comes from a man between 18 and 35 years old in good health. The CDR3, as DNA: TGTGCCAGCAGCTTAGGGGGGGAAACTGAAGCTTTCTTT. It codes for CASSLGGETEAFF.